This T cell receptor (beta chain) appears in the sequencing data of a study of response to subunit inactivated influenza vaccine. The sample holds many counts of this clonotype. The antigen is unknown. The CDR3 is 15 amino acids. The V end was cut by 5 bases, the J end by 6 bases, with 17 bases between. CDR1 SGHVS and CDR2 FQNEAQ come from the germline V gene. TCRdb re-called the RT-PCR reads with MiXCR, one entry per CDR3 protein. The sample includes hundreds of thousands of distinct CDR3 sequences, 15% to 17% of them seen just once. Broader study findings: A suggestion made by the authors is that each seasonal influenza vaccination recruits few new T cells.

The material was PBMCs from blood, obtained 11 to 12 days after vaccination. The chain employs TRBV7-8 and TRBJ2-1, with D tentatively TRBD1 (6 bases). The receptor was isolated from a man in his forties or fifties who received an inactivated influenza vaccine. The CDR3 coding sequence is TGTGCCAGCAGCCCCCCTTCCAGGGGTTCCAATGAGCAGTTCTTC. Protein: CASSPPSRGSNEQFF.